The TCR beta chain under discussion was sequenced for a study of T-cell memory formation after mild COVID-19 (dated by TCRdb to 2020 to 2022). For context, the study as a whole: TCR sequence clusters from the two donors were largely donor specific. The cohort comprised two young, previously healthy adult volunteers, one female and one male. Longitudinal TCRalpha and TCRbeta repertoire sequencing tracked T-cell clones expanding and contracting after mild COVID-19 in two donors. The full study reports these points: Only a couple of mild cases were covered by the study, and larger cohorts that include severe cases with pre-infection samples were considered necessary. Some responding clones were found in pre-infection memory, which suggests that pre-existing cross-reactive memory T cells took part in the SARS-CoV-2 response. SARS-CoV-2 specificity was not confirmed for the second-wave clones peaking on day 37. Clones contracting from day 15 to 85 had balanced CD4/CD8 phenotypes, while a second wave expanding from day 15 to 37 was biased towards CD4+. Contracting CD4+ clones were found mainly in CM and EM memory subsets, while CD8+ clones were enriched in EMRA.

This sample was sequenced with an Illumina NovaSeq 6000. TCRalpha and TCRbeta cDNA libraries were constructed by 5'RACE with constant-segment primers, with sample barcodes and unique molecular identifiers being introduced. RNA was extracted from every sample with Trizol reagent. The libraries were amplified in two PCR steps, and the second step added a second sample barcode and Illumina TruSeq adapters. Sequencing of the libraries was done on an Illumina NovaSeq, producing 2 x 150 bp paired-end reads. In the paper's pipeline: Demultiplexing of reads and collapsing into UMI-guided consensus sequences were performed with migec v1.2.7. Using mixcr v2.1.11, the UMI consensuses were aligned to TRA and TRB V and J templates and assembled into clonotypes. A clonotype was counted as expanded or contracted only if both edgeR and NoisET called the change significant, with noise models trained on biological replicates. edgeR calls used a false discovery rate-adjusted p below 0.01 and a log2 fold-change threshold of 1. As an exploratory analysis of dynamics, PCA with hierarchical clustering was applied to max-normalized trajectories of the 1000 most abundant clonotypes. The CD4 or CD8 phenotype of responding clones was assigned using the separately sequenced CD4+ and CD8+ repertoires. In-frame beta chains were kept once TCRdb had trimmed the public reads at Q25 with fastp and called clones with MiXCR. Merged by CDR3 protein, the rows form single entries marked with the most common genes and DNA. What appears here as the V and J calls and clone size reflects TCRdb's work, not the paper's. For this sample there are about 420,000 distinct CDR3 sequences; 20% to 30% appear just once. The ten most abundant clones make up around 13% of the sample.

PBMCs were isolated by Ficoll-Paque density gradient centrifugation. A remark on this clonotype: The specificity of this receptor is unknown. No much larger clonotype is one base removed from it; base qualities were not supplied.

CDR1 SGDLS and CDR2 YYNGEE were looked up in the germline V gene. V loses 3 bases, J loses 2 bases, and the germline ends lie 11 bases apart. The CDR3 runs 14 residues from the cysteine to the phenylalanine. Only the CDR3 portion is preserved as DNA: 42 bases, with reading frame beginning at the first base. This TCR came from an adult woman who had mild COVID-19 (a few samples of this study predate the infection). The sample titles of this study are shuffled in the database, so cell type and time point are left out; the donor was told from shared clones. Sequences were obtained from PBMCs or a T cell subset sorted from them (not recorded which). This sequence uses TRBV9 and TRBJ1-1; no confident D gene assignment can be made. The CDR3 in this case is CASSGLASNTEAFF. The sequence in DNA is TGTGCCAGCAGCGGGCTTGCGAGCAACACTGAAGCTTTCTTT. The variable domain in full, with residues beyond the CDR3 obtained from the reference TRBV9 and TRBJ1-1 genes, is DSGVTQTPKHLITATGQRVTLRCSPRSGDLSVYWYQQSLDQGLQFLIQYYNGEERAKGNILERFSAQQFPDLHSELNLSSLELGDSALYFCASSGLASNTEAFFGQGTRLTVV.